These T cell receptor beta chains were read from a single sample in a study of OX40 agonist ivuxolimab in advanced cancers. TCRdb's table, derived via immunoSEQ multiplex PCR, lists solely in-frame clones and lacks some. The sample has 55,000 to 90,000 clones; around 88% are singletons. Sequenced material: CD4+ or CD8+ T cells sorted from blood, taken in a trial of the OX40 agonist ivuxolimab. These receptors were obtained from an adult with an advanced solid tumor such as melanoma, head and neck, liver or kidney cancer. Each CDR3 is given with its conserved first and last residue. A D gene is named only where the DNA matches it firmly. Size tells how often a clone was seen (once, few, many) or the class of an expanded clone, and some rows leave it out.

abundance | d_gene | j_gene | v_gene | CDR3nt | CDR3aa
- | - | TRBJ1-2 | TRBV5-4 | TGTGCCAGCAGCTTTGGGCACTTCTATGGCTACACCTTC | CASSFGHFYGYTF
- | TRBD2 | TRBJ2-1 | TRBV28 | TGTGCCAGCAGCCACAGGACTAGCGGGAGCCTAAATGAGCAGTTCTTC | CASSHRTSGSLNEQFF
- | - | TRBJ1-1 | TRBV5-6 | TGTGCCAGCAGCACGGACATCAAGAACACTGAAGCTTTCTTT | CASSTDIKNTEAFF
- | - | TRBJ2-3 | TRBV4-1 | TGCGCCAGCAGCCAAAGGGAACTCGGGAGTACAGATACGCAGTATTTT | CASSQRELGSTDTQYF
- | - | TRBJ1-1 | TRBV7-2 | TGTGCCAGCAGCCCTATCACTGAAGCTTTCTTT | CASSPITEAFF
- | - | TRBJ2-2 | TRBV5-1 | TGCGCCAGCTCGTATATCCCGAACACCGGGGAGCTGTTTTTT | CASSYIPNTGELFF
- | TRBD2 | TRBJ2-1 | TRBV10-3 | TGTGCCATCAGTGAGCGGGGGGGCCACAATGAGCAGTTCTTC | CAISERGGHNEQFF
- | - | TRBJ2-3 | TRBV2 | TGTGCCAGCAGAGCCGACGCAACAGATACGCAGTATTTT | CASRADATDTQYF
- | TRBD1 | TRBJ2-5 | TRBV29-1 | TGCAGCGTTGGACGACAGGGGGCAGGGGAGACCCAGTACTTC | CSVGRQGAGETQYF
once | - | TRBJ2-3 | TRBV5-6 | TGTGCCAGCAGTTTTTCCAGGGGTTCCACAGATATGCAGTATTTT | CASSFSRGSTDMQYF
- | TRBD1 | TRBJ1-6 | TRBV18 | TGTGCCAGCTCACCGGACTCCTTACAGGGGGCCAATTCACCCCTCCGCTTT | CASSPDSLQGANSPLRF
once | - | TRBJ2-2 | TRBV7-2 | TGTGCCAGCAGCATCTCTAGGGCGGACACCGGGGAGCTGTTTTTT | CASSISRADTGELFF
- | TRBD1 | TRBJ2-5 | TRBV19 | TGTGCCAGTAGTCCACAGGGGTTCCAAGAGACCCAGTACTTC | CASSPQGFQETQYF
few | - | TRBJ2-2 | TRBV11-2 | TGTGCCAGCAGCCTCCGTCTGGCCGGGGAGCTGTTTTTT | CASSLRLAGELFF
- | - | TRBJ1-5 | TRBV5-1 | TGCGCCAGCAGTTCTACGACGGGGCAGCCCCAGCATTTT | CASSSTTGQPQHF
- | - | TRBJ2-7 | TRBV18 | TGTGCCAGCTCACCATACGGACACGGGGCTAGCTACGAGCAGTACTTC | CASSPYGHGASYEQYF
- | TRBD1 | TRBJ2-7 | TRBV30 | TGTGCCTGGAACCGGGACAGCTCCTACGAGCAGTACTTC | CAWNRDSSYEQYF
- | - | TRBJ1-6 | TRBV6-1 | TGTGCCAGCAGTGAAGTTCGGAATTCACCCCTCCACTTT | CASSEVRNSPLHF
once | TRBD1 | TRBJ1-1 | TRBV28 | TGTGCCAGCAGCTCCACGAGGACAGGGGTAGTCACTGAAGCTTTCTTT | CASSSTRTGVVTEAFF
- | - | TRBJ2-2 | TRBV6-6 | TGTGCCAGCAGTTCCCTTTCGTCCGGGGAGCTGTTTTTT | CASSSLSSGELFF
- | - | TRBJ1-1 | TRBV21-1 | TGTGCCAGCAGCCCGACGAGGGAGAACACTGAAGCTTTCTTT | CASSPTRENTEAFF
- | - | TRBJ1-2 | TRBV2 | TGTGCCAGCGGAGGTGGAGGGACGGGCTACACCTTC | CASGGGGTGYTF
- | - | TRBJ1-1 | TRBV7-9 | TGTGCCAGCAGCTTTTTCCAGGGAGCAGCTGGAGCTTTCTTT | CASSFFQGAAGAFF
many | - | TRBJ2-2 | TRBV7-3 | TGTGCCAGCAGCCCTCACAGGGAGGTACCCTCCGGGGAGCTGTTTTTT | CASSPHREVPSGELFF
- | TRBD2 | TRBJ2-3 | TRBV5-1 | TGCGCCAGCAGCCCACGACTCGAGCGGGAGGGCCCAGATACGCAGTATTTT | CASSPRLEREGPDTQYF
- | - | TRBJ2-3 | TRBV6-5 | TGTGCCAGCAGTTACATATACGGGGGAGATACGCAGTATTTT | CASSYIYGGDTQYF
- | - | TRBJ2-7 | TRBV5-5 | TGTGCCAGCAGCGAATACGAGCAGTACTTC | CASSEYEQYF
- | TRBD1 | TRBJ2-3 | TRBV19 | TGTGCCAGTAGATCGGACAGGGGGGAAGATACGCAGTATTTT | CASRSDRGEDTQYF
- | TRBD1 | TRBJ2-7 | TRBV11-2 | TGTGCCAGCAGCTCCTCCGGGACAGTGTCCTACGAGCAGTACTTC | CASSSSGTVSYEQYF
- | - | TRBJ1-1 | TRBV19 | TGTGCCAGTAGTATATCGGCAGGGACGTCGGACACTGAAGCTTTCTTT | CASSISAGTSDTEAFF